This entry lists 26 T cell receptor beta chains sequenced from one sample in a study of cytomegalovirus exposure and HLA in healthy donors. PCR primers comprised 60 Vbeta and 13 Jbeta primers. Generated by immunoSEQ multiplex PCR, the TCRdb table keeps only in-frame clones and is missing some. The sample includes under 200,000 clones, around four fifths of them seen just once. Sequencing was performed on PBMCs. These receptors all stem from a male donor in good health and CMV-seropositive.

This clone has ten or more counts. Other nucleotide sequences from this sample produce the same CDR3. The chain carries TRBV5-6 and TRBJ1-1, with D unresolved. The CDR3 is 13 residues long. The germline V gene encodes CDR1 SGHDT and CDR2 YYEEEE. Between the trimmed V and J ends, which lost 0 bases and 1 base, there was a span of 4 bases. The DNA for the CDR3 is TGTGCCAGCAGCTTGGGCGGGAACACTGAAGCTTTCTTT. It specifies CASSLGGNTEAFF.

The genes are TRBV30 and TRBJ2-2; no clear D gene. Germline loops: CDR1 GTSNPN, CDR2 SVGIG (reference sequence). CDR3 length: 12 residues. The germline V and J ends were trimmed by 1 base and 5 bases, with 5 bases remaining between them. Here the CDR3 reads CAWSELTGELFF. The CDR3 DNA reads as TGTGCCTGGAGTGAGCTTACCGGGGAGCTGTTTTTT.

This chain uses TRBV5-1 with TRBJ1-1; 8 nucleotides match TRBD1. The CDR3 is 17 amino acids. Germline V lookup: CDR1 SGHRS, CDR2 YFSETQ. Germline trimming cut 2 bases from V and 7 bases from J; bases unmatched to any gene: 16. For the CDR3, the DNA is TGCGCCAGCAGCTTATCCCAAACCGGGACAGGTCCTCGTGAAGCTTTCTTT. Its translation is CASSLSQTGTGPREAFF.

The sample holds a few counts of this clone. This chain connects TRBV4-1 to TRBJ2-1; possible D gene TRBD2, 5 bases. The CDR3 length is 15 residues. Trimming removed 1 base from V and 6 bases from J, with 13 bases in between. Looked up from germline, CDR1 is MGHRA and CDR2 is YSYEKL. CDR3 region: CASSQAPLAVNEQFF. In nucleotides, the CDR3 is TGCGCCAGCAGCCAAGCTCCCCTAGCTGTCAATGAGCAGTTCTTC.

The chain is built from TRBV7-9 and TRBJ2-2, with D unresolved. The germline CDR1 and CDR2 sequences are SEHNR and FQNEAQ (reference sequence). This CDR3 is 14 amino acids long. The V end lost 1 base, the J end lost 6 bases, and 9 bases lay between the germline ends. The CDR3 DNA is TGTGCCAGCAGCTTAGTCTCGGTTTCCGGGGAGCTGTTTTTT. It yields the protein CASSLVSVSGELFF.

The chain employs TRBV10-2 and TRBJ1-6, with D tentatively TRBD1 (6 bases). Germline V lookup: CDR1 WSHSY, CDR2 SAAADI. The CDR3 contains 14 residues. V gave up 0 bases and J gave up 10 bases, with 10 bases separating them. For the CDR3, the DNA is TGCGCCAGCAGTGAGTCGAGGACAGAATCACCCCTCCACTTT. Protein product: CASSESRTESPLHF.

This clone was observed once. This rearrangement joins TRBV4-3 to TRBJ1-2; 8 bases agree with TRBD1. Per germline, CDR1 LGHNA and CDR2 YSLEER. After removal of 1 base from V and 8 bases from J, the junction contained 9 bases not matched to a gene. This CDR3 comprises 15 residues. CDR3 amino acids: CASSQAFQGADGYTF. CDR3 bases: TGCGCCAGCAGCCAAGCGTTCCAGGGGGCTGACGGCTACACCTTC.

Concerning this clone: The junction does not match germline at one end; this may be a read error. The chain recombines TRBV7-9 with TRBJ1-1; D is ambiguous. This CDR3 contains 15 residues. CDR1 is SEHNR and CDR2 is FQNEAQ in the germline V gene (reference sequence). The CDR3 is CSSLPDGGRKTEAFF. As DNA, the CDR3 is TGTTCCAGCTTACCCGACGGAGGACGCAAAACTGAAGCTTTCTTT.

This clone came up a few times. This chain links TRBV2 with TRBJ2-3; 8 bases map to TRBD1. Germline CDR1 SNHLY, CDR2 FYNNEI. The CDR3 is 13 residues long. With 8 bases clipped from V and 2 bases from J, the junction kept 3 bases outside the gene matches. The CDR3 bases are TGTGCCAGCCGGGACAGGCACACAGATACGCAGTATTTT. Translated, it gives CASRDRHTDTQYF.

The chain has TRBV7-9 and TRBJ1-1, with 8 nucleotides matching TRBD1. The CDR3 consists of 14 residues. Per the germline V gene, CDR1 is SEHNR and CDR2 is FQNEAQ (reference sequence). J gave up 1 base and V 5 bases, and 3 bases lay outside the gene matches. CDR3 DNA sequence: TGTGCCAGCAGCCACGGACAGGGGAACACTGAAGCTTTCTTT. As protein: CASSHGQGNTEAFF.

V and J are TRBV5-7 and TRBJ2-2; 11 positions agree with TRBD2. TRBV5-7 is placed among ORFs of uncertain function. Trimming took 4 bases from V and 0 from J; bases not matched to a gene: 2. This CDR3 comprises 16 residues. The CDR3 coding sequence is TGTGCCAGCAGCCTGGGACTAGCGGCGAACACCGGGGAGCTGTTTTTT. This sequence encodes CASSLGLAANTGELFF.

On this clone: The junction departs from germline at one end; a sequencing error may be responsible. The chain uses TRBV7-9 and TRBJ1-1, with no clear D. Germline V lookup: CDR1 SEHNR, CDR2 FQNEAQ (reference sequence). CDR3 length: 11 amino acids. CDR3 nucleotide sequence: TGTTCCAGCAGCTCAGGATTTGAAGCTTTCTTT. It specifies CSSSSGFEAFF.

In DNA, the CDR3 is TGCAGTGCGGAGGGGCGAAATGAGCAGTTCTTC. It encodes CSAEGRNEQFF. The chain employs TRBV20-1 and TRBJ2-1; D might be TRBD2 (6 bases). This CDR3 is built from 11 residues. The germline gives CDR1 DFQATT, CDR2 SNEGSKA (reference sequence). The germline V and J ends were trimmed by 6 bases and 7 bases, with 10 bases remaining between them.

DNA of the CDR3: TGTGCCATCAGTGAGAGGTCGACAGGGACCAATGAGCAGTTCTTC. This encodes CAISERSTGTNEQFF. The chain combines TRBV10-3 with TRBJ2-1; the match to TRBD1 covers 7 bases. Germline V gives CDR1 ENHRY, CDR2 SYGVKD. The CDR3 is 15 amino acids. The ends lost 2 bases at V and 6 bases at J; junction bases unmatched: 7.

CDR3 residues: CASSPTEGGDSPLHF. The CDR3 nucleotides read TGTGCCAGCTCACCAACAGAGGGAGGGGATTCACCCCTCCACTTT. The chain links TRBV18 to TRBJ1-6; D may be TRBD1 (5 bases). CDR1 and CDR2 from the germline V gene are KGHSH and LQKENI. The CDR3 contains 15 residues. Deletions cut 2 bases from V and 8 bases from J, with 13 bases between.

This clone came up a few times. This sequence joins TRBV9 and TRBJ1-2; 8 nucleotides align to TRBD1. CDR1 and CDR2 (germline): SGDLS, YYNGEE. The CDR3 covers 15 residues. Trimming took 3 bases from V and 8 from J; bases not matched to a gene: 12. CDR3: CASSAGTGRAGGYTF. CDR3 bases: TGTGCCAGCAGCGCTGGGACAGGTCGGGCCGGGGGCTACACCTTC.

This clone was counted between two and nine times. V is TRBV5-1 and J is TRBJ1-1, with TRBD1 matching 12 bases. Per germline, CDR1 SGHRS and CDR2 YFSETQ. The trim removed 0 bases at V and 5 bases at J, leaving 8 bases unmatched. This CDR3 spans 17 amino acids. The CDR3 reads CASSLGPGQGADTEAFF. The CDR3 DNA reads as TGCGCCAGCAGCTTGGGGCCGGGACAGGGGGCGGATACTGAAGCTTTCTTT.

The chain has TRBV7-3 and TRBJ2-5; D call uncertain. The CDR3 runs 14 residues. Germline lookup yields CDR1 SGHTA and CDR2 FQGTGA. Trimming stripped 5 bases from V and 7 bases from J, with 17 bases between. The CDR3 DNA reads TGTGCCAGCAGCCCACTCGGCAGGTCAATGACCCAGTACTTC. Its translation: CASSPLGRSMTQYF.

This clone was detected once. This sequence joins TRBV7-2 and TRBJ2-7; the match to TRBD2 covers 9 bases. V shed 5 bases, J shed 4 bases, and the junction held 6 bases outside the gene matches. The CDR3 is 14 amino acids. Germline CDR1 reads SGHTA; CDR2 reads FQGNSA. CDR3 DNA sequence: TGTGCCAGCAGCCCGGGACTAGCACAGTACGAGCAGTACTTC. This sequence encodes CASSPGLAQYEQYF.

This chain uses TRBV2 with TRBJ2-5; TRBD1 aligns across 8 bases. The V and J ends lost 4 bases and 2 bases, in that order; junction bases with no gene match: 3. Germline-derived CDR1 and CDR2 are SNHLY and FYNNEI. CDR3 length: 14 residues. CDR3 sequence: CASSGRQGQETQYF. CDR3 DNA sequence: TGTGCCAGCAGTGGACGACAGGGGCAAGAGACCCAGTACTTC.

The chain carries TRBV15 and TRBJ2-3; 9 nucleotides match TRBD2. Germline CDR1 is LNHNV and CDR2 is YYDKDF (reference sequence). The ends lost 1 base at V and 4 bases at J; junction bases unmatched: 9. The CDR3 length is 17 residues. CDR3 in amino acids: CATSRGLAGPPPDTQYF. The CDR3 coding sequence is TGTGCCACCAGCAGAGGTCTAGCGGGGCCCCCCCCAGATACGCAGTATTTT.

The V call is TRBV7-2, the J call TRBJ1-5, with TRBD1 matching over 8 bases. CDR1 SGHTA and CDR2 FQGNSA come from the germline V gene. V lost 1 base and J lost 5; bases outside the gene matches: 4. This CDR3 contains 15 residues. This CDR3 is CASSLGTGYYQPQHF. DNA of the CDR3: TGTGCCAGCAGCTTAGGGACAGGGTATTATCAGCCCCAGCATTTT.

The V and J genes are TRBV6-5 and TRBJ1-5, with D perhaps matching TRBD1 (6 bases). Per germline, CDR1 MNHEY and CDR2 SVGAGI. The CDR3 sequence is 16 residues long. The V gene lost 4 bases and the J gene lost 1 base, with 14 bases spanning the gap. The CDR3 bases are TGTGCCAGCAGTTTACCGGGACACCAGAGCAATCAGCCCCAGCATTTT. This translates into CASSLPGHQSNQPQHF.

The chain is built from TRBV6-5 and TRBJ2-3, with 12 bases matching TRBD2. Trimming at V came to 4 bases and at J to 6 bases, leaving 8 bases not matched to a gene. Germline assignment: CDR1 MNHEY and CDR2 SVGAGI. There are 16 residues in the CDR3. The CDR3 bases are TGTGCCAGCAGTTGGGCTAGCGGGGGGGCCGGGGATACGCAGTATTTT. It specifies CASSWASGGAGDTQYF.

The rearrangement joins TRBV30 to TRBJ1-6; D is uncertain. Trimming shortened V by 3 bases and J by 7 bases, and 10 bases separated the two germline ends. This CDR3 comprises 13 residues. Germline V gene data show CDR1 as GTSNPN and CDR2 as SVGIG (reference sequence). For the CDR3, the DNA is TGTGCCTGGAGACCGATACGGAATTCACCCCTCCACTTT. Translated: CAWRPIRNSPLHF.

This chain links TRBV19 with TRBJ1-2, with D unresolved. CDR1 is LNHDA and CDR2 is SQIVND in the germline V gene (reference sequence). V lost 7 bases and J 4 bases, leaving 13 bases between the germline ends. The CDR3 consists of 13 residues. The CDR3 sequence is CASTLSTVYGYTF. The CDR3, as DNA: TGTGCCAGTACCCTATCCACGGTCTATGGCTACACCTTC.